This paragraph covers one T cell receptor beta chain sequence. This sample is drawn from a study of Ad26.COV2.S vaccination and SARS-CoV-2 variants. Study-level information: In the COV1001 trial, the donor was in the Ad26.COV2.S arm. Once, or twice with 56 days between doses, Ad26.COV2.S was given intramuscularly.

Treatment here: over 15 received Ad26.COV2.S at low or high dose, single or two shots; a few received placebo; per-sample allocation not given. Material that was analyzed had been drawn on day 63 after the first vaccine or placebo injection. Boston hosted the donor, who was an adult aged 18-55 years. V lost 5 bases and J lost 6, with 19 bases in between. The V gene's germline CDR1 is SEHNR and CDR2 FQNEAQ (reference sequence). The CDR3 contains 16 residues. Some clones are missing from TCRdb's copy, which holds only in-frame ones; the method was immunoSEQ multiplex PCR. Of 440,000 or so clones in the sample, 80% to 90% were seen once.

This rearrangement joins TRBV7-9 to TRBJ2-2; D may be TRBD1 or TRBD2 (7 bases each). The source is a person between 18 and 65 years old who received the Ad26.COV2.S COVID-19 vaccine or a placebo. The sample here was peripheral blood, taken in a trial of Ad26.COV2.S vaccine versus placebo. Written as DNA, the CDR3 is TGTGCCAGCAGCCAGGGGGGACTACCTAGAGCCGGGGAGCTGTTTTTT. The encoded protein is CASSQGGLPRAGELFF.